The T cell receptor beta chain described here comes from a study of vaccination and CD4 T cells after COVID-19 (dated by TCRdb to between 2022 and 2023). Describing the broader study: In the convalescent cohort there were six males and four females, among whom were two Hispanic individuals, seven Caucasians, two Asians and one multiracial person. The time from the second vaccine dose to post-vaccine blood sampling had a median of roughly 70 days and ranged from roughly 12 to 241 days. Post-COVID blood samples from convalescent patients were collected a median of roughly 100 days after diagnosis, with a range of 35 to 161 days. An earlier paper using these donors assessed, at the TCR clonotype level, memory CD4+ T cell crossreactivity between SARS-CoV-2 and common cold coronavirus spike proteins. As controls, cultures received a CEFX viral epitope pool (the positive control), an HIV-1 Nef peptide pool (the negative control), or no peptide at all. Participants got two doses of the Pfizer-BioNTech BNT162b2 vaccine (n=8) or two doses of the Moderna mRNA-1273 vaccine (n=2). The spike-specific CD4+ TCR repertoire was compared before and after mRNA vaccination in around ten COVID-19 convalescent patients and a few infection-naive healthy vaccine recipients. Culture stimuli were overlapping spike peptide pools from SARS-CoV-2 and from the common cold coronaviruses HCoV-NL63, HCoV-OC43 and HCoV-229E. General conclusions and limits of the study: The median count of SARS-CoV-2-reactive clonotypes went up from around 20 after infection to around 38 after vaccination, although the change was not significant. Among the post-vaccine SARS-CoV-2-reactive clones in convalescent patients, a median approximately 90% showed up only after vaccination, which suggests vaccine-specific priming. In convalescent patients, nearly all vaccine-specific clones (304 of 307) were found to be mono-reactive for SARS-CoV-2 spike rather than cross-reactive with common cold coronaviruses. Only a relatively small number of convalescent patients were included in the study, and early timepoints following natural infection were not analyzed.

Library method: PCR. DNA from cultured CD4+ T cells was subjected to TCR sequencing with the Oncomine TCR Beta short-read assay at the Johns Hopkins FTIC core. The QIAamp micro DNA kit was used to extract genomic DNA from the cultured CD4+ T cells. The Oncomine TCR Beta libraries from cultured CD4+ T cells were pooled using unique dual indexes and then sequenced on an Illumina iSeq 100. As for how the authors treated the data: Non-productive sequences were removed, and CDR3s that did not start with C, did not end with F or W, or were shorter than 7 amino acids were discarded. Antigen-specific clonotypes were identified using the MANAFEST web application through comparison of peptide-stimulated wells with reference and other culture wells. For a clone to be called positive, the clone needed an FDR below 0.05, an odds ratio above 5, and a productive frequency above 0.1% in at least two of three replicate wells. A clonotype counted as cross-reactive if it showed significant expansion both in the SARS-CoV-2 spike wells and in at least one common cold coronavirus spike condition. CDR3 homology was assessed with Levenshtein distances (stringdist) and unrooted phylogenetic trees (ape) in R version 3.6.1. TCRdb ran its own pipeline on the public reads, namely fastp trimming at Q25 and MiXCR clone calling, and kept in-frame beta chains. For every CDR3 protein sequence, its rows merge into one entry that carries the most common genes and DNA. What appears here as the V and J calls and clone size reflects TCRdb's work, not the paper's. Counted in this sample were a few thousand distinct CDR3 sequences; 40% of them appeared once. The top ten hold 40% to 55% of the sample.

V loses 2 bases, J loses 5 bases, and the germline ends lie 12 bases apart. CDR1 and CDR2 are drawn from the germline V gene: SGHVS, FNYEAQ. Including cysteine and phenylalanine, the CDR3 has 15 amino acids. Only the CDR3 DNA is retained, 45 bases long and in frame from the first base. Concerning this clonotype: Its recognized antigen is unknown. Per-base quality was not reported, and no clone a single base away is much larger than it.

This specimen's treatment or condition label, per the study, means: 10-day PBMC culture with coronavirus spike peptide pools or control peptides (ViraFEST assay). CD4+ T cells from unexposed donors were collected before the COVID-19 pandemic (2011-2018). To expand antigen-specific T cells with peptide pools and then pick out the expanded clonotypes through TCR sequencing, the study relied on the ViraFEST assay. Each well held 2 million or so PBMCs cultured in IMDM containing around 5.1% human AB serum and approximately 9.4 IU/ml IL-2, with roughly 10 ug/ml peptide pools added. Half of the culture medium was replaced with fresh IL-2-containing medium on days 3 and 7. After 10 days of culture, CD4+ T cells were isolated by negative selection with the EasySep CD4+ T cell isolation kit. As cell numbers permitted, CD4+ T cells from unexposed donors were tested for reactivity to SARS-CoV-2 S and N and to four common cold coronavirus spike pools. Ficoll-Paque Plus gradient centrifugation was used to isolate PBMCs from whole blood, and the isolated PBMCs were then either used fresh or cryopreserved at -140C. In general, triplicate wells were set up for every culture condition. The leukapheresis product for the unexposed donors was obtained through commercial purchase.

This TCR was recovered from a human donor in good health. The rearranged segments are TRBV7-6 and TRBJ2-2; the D region possibly corresponds to TRBD1 (5 bases align). What was sequenced was CD4+ T cells from blood, cultured in vitro. The DNA is TGTGCCAGCAGCTTATCCCAGGGTTTAACCGGGGAGCTGTTTTTT. Translation gives CASSLSQGLTGELFF.